This TCR beta chain was obtained from a study of blood T cell repertoires in COVID-19. About the research overall: The United States, Italy and Spain were the sources of the acute and convalescent COVID-19 samples.

The CDR3 spans 13 residues. Germline CDR1 reads KGHSH; CDR2 reads LQKENI. With 3 bases clipped from V and 3 bases from J, the junction kept 2 bases outside the gene matches. The repertoire was sequenced with immunoSEQ multiplex PCR; TCRdb's copy has only in-frame clones and lacks some. The sample yields about 220,000 clones, approximately 86% seen once. Sequencing was carried out using peripheral blood. This chain joins TRBV18 and TRBJ2-7; TRBD1 agrees at 7 bases. The sequence came from a woman of 80 years or more with acute or convalescent COVID-19. CDR3 sequence (DNA): TGTGCCAGCTCACCGGGACAGAGCTACGAGCAGTACTTC. Translation gives CASSPGQSYEQYF.